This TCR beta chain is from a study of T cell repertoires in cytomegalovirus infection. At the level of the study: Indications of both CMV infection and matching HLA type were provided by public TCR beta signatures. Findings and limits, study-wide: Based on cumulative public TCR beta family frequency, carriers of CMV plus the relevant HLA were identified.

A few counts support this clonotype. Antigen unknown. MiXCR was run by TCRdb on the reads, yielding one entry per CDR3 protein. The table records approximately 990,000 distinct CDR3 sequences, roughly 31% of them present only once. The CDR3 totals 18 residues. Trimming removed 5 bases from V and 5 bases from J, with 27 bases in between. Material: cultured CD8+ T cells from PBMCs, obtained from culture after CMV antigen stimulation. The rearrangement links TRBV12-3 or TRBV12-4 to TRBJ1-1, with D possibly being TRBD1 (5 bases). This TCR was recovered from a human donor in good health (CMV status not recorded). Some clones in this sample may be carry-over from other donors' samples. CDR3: CASSPPNGAWGLRTEAFF. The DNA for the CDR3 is TGTGCCAGCAGTCCACCTAATGGGGCGTGGGGTCTTAGGACTGAAGCTTTCTTT.